The sequence of this T cell receptor (beta chain) was determined in a study of cytomegalovirus exposure and HLA in healthy donors. At the level of the study: A previous analysis identified 100 million or so unique TCR beta sequences derived from some 170 million T cells. General observations from the study: Later, an analysis found that common viral pathogens appeared to be linked with several of the most significant clusters. In vitro data verified a few CMV-associated chains as specific for CMV antigens.

V lost 0 bases, J lost 2 bases, and 9 bases lay in between. The germline CDR1 and CDR2 sequences are SGDLS and YYNGEE. The CDR3 is 14 amino acids. The PCR had 60 Vbeta and 13 Jbeta primers. Sequenced by immunoSEQ multiplex PCR; TCRdb stores in-frame clones only, minus some. The sample carries 65,000 to 70,000 clones, 80% to 90% recorded once. This clone was observed a single time. Its antigen is not known. Sample: PBMCs. This sequence was found in a woman in her twenties or thirties in good health and CMV-seropositive. The chain couples TRBV9 to TRBJ2-7, with TRBD1 as a possible D gene (5 bases). The chain's CDR3 is CASSVGQGTYEQYF. Written as DNA, the CDR3 is TGTGCCAGCAGCGTAGGTCAGGGTACCTACGAGCAGTACTTC.